The clone carrying this T cell receptor (beta chain) was seen a handful of times. Its target is not known. J lost 3 bases, V lost 3 bases, and 3 bases had no gene match. This CDR3 comprises 17 residues. Germline V gene sequence: CDR1 LGHNA, CDR2 YNFKEQ. This sample is drawn from a study of beta chain features in type 1 diabetes. Sorting of CD4+ naive, central memory, regulatory and stem cell-like memory cells was performed via CD45RO/CCR7/CD25/CD127/CD95/CD27. The study, taken as a whole, reports: The study found that naive, central memory and Treg TCRB repertoires appeared more similar in patients than in healthy donors. High-TCR-expressing cells could be over-represented by cDNA sequencing. Any PCR bias toward short templates would affect both groups alike.

Isolated RNA was reverse transcribed in full, so expressed TCRB transcripts were sequenced. TCRdb's copy holds only in-frame clones and misses some; the assay was immunoSEQ multiplex PCR. Of approximately 170,000 clones detected, approximately 9.9% appear once; the ten largest clones hold under 2.5%. The J gene is TRBJ2-6, the V gene TRBV4-2; 12 nucleotides align to TRBD2. Input material: central memory CD4+ T cells from blood. The receptor was derived from a woman between 18 and 29 years old in good health. In nucleotides, the CDR3 is TGTGCCAGCAGCCAGGGACTAGCGGGTGATGGGGCCAACGTCCTGACTTTC. It yields the protein CASSQGLAGDGANVLTF.